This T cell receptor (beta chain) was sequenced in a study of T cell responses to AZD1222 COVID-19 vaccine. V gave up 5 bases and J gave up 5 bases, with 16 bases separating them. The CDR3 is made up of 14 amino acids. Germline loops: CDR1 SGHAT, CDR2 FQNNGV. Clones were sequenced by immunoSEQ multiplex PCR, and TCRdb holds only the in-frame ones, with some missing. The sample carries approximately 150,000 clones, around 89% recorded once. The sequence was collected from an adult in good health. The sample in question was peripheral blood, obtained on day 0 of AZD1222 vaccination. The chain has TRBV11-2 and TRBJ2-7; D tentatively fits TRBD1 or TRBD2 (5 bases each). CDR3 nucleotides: TGTGCCAGCAGCCCTAGCCTGGCAGGGAACGAGCAGTACTTC. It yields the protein CASSPSLAGNEQYF.